This TCR beta chain was sequenced in a study of T-cell reconstitution after alpha-beta-depleted transplantation in children. Construction of the TCRbeta library involved unique molecular identifiers. TCRdb recomputed calls from the PCR reads with MiXCR, one row per CDR3 protein. The sample records about half a million distinct CDR3 sequences, under 15% being singletons. CDR1 is MNHNY and CDR2 is SVGAGI in the germline V gene (reference sequence). Trimming removed 6 bases at V and 4 bases at J, with 10 bases between. The CDR3 runs to 13 residues. In this sample, this clonotype turned up many times. This receptor was taken from a human donor who donated a stem cell graft to a child with combined immunodeficiency. The sample here was PBMCs from the stem cell graft donor, taken from the stem cell graft. This chain joins TRBV6-6 and TRBJ2-1, with D possibly matching TRBD2 (6 bases). This CDR3 reads CASSLLAYNEQFF. The CDR3 coding sequence is TGTGCCAGCAGCCTACTAGCTTACAATGAGCAGTTCTTC.